These T cell receptor beta chains were read from a single sample in a study of early T cells in non-severe SARS-CoV-2 infection. MiXCR was run by TCRdb on the 5' RACE reads, yielding one entry per CDR3 protein. The sample yields 60,000 to 85,000 distinct CDR3 sequences, 15% seen once. Sequencing was done on a sample of whole blood. The receptors stem from an adult who was a healthcare worker with PCR-confirmed SARS-CoV-2 infection or an uninfected control (not recorded which). CDR3s include the opening cysteine and the closing phenylalanine or tryptophan. A D gene is named only where the DNA matches it firmly. Size tells how often a clone was seen (once, few, many) or the class of an expanded clone, and some rows leave it out.

abundance,j_gene,d_gene,v_gene,CDR3aa,CDR3nt
-,TRBJ2-1,-,TRBV30,CALLVAGNEQFF,TGTGCCTTACTAGTGGCAGGGAATGAGCAGTTCTTC
-,TRBJ2-1,TRBD2,TRBV29-1,CSGRTSGVNEQFF,TGCAGCGGACGGACTAGCGGGGTAAATGAGCAGTTCTTC
-,TRBJ1-4,TRBD1,TRBV3-1,CASRQGFGTGEEKLFF,TGTGCCAGCAGGCAAGGATTCGGGACAGGGGAGGAAAAACTGTTTTTT
few,TRBJ2-5,-,TRBV7-2,CASSLRSAGKETQYF,TGTGCCAGCAGCTTACGTTCTGCGGGTAAAGAGACCCAGTACTTC
-,TRBJ2-1,-,TRBV7-2,CASSLDQDWREQFF,TGTGCCAGCAGCTTAGACCAGGACTGGCGTGAGCAGTTCTTC
-,TRBJ1-1,-,TRBV11-2,CASSLGGRRVTDTEAFF,TGTGCCAGCAGCCTAGGCGGTCGACGGGTTACGGACACTGAAGCTTTCTTT
-,TRBJ2-5,-,TRBV4-1,CASSLDSVTETQYF,TGCGCCAGCAGCCTAGACTCGGTTACCGAGACCCAGTACTTC
-,TRBJ2-5,-,TRBV7-3,CASSPGQGASETQYF,TGTGCCAGCAGCCCCGGGCAGGGCGCCTCAGAGACCCAGTACTTC
few,TRBJ2-1,TRBD2,TRBV29-1,CSVERGVAPNEQFF,TGCAGCGTGGAGCGGGGGGTCGCACCCAATGAGCAGTTCTTC
few,TRBJ1-5,TRBD1,TRBV6-5,CASSKGQSKQPQHF,TGTGCCAGCAGCAAGGGACAGTCTAAACAGCCCCAGCATTTT
-,TRBJ1-1,-,TRBV6-2/TRBV6-3,CASRGGMNTEAFF,TGTGCCAGCAGAGGGGGGATGAACACTGAAGCTTTCTTT
-,TRBJ2-7,-,TRBV20-1,CSAPDYSYEQYF,TGCAGTGCCCCGGACTATTCCTACGAGCAGTACTTC
few,TRBJ1-1,-,TRBV7-7,CASSLSGETEVFF,TGTGCTAGCAGCTTATCCGGGGAGACTGAAGTTTTCTTT
-,TRBJ1-5,TRBD1,TRBV19,CASSRRDRGQGNQPQHF,TGTGCCAGTAGCCGCCGGGACAGGGGGCAGGGCAATCAGCCCCAGCATTTT
few,TRBJ1-1,TRBD1,TRBV7-6,CASKRDRAYTEAFF,TGTGCCAGCAAACGGGACAGGGCTTACACTGAAGCTTTCTTT
many,TRBJ1-1,-,TRBV4-2,CASSQVRTATGTEAFF,TGTGCCAGCAGCCAAGTTAGGACAGCTACGGGCACTGAAGCTTTCTTT
few,TRBJ1-6,TRBD1,TRBV7-9,CASSPGQGLNSPLHF,TGTGCCAGCAGCCCCGGACAGGGGTTGAATTCACCCCTCCACTTT
-,TRBJ1-6,-,TRBV18,CASSPVSSYNSPLHF,TGTGCCAGCTCACCAGTAAGCTCCTATAATTCACCCCTCCACTTT
-,TRBJ1-2,-,TRBV27,CASSFRGQMGGYTF,TGTGCCAGCAGTTTCCGAGGACAGATGGGGGGCTACACCTTC
many,TRBJ2-3,TRBD2,TRBV4-3,CASSQGSSGRDTQYF,TGCGCCAGCAGCCAAGGTTCTAGCGGGAGAGATACGCAGTATTTT
-,TRBJ2-7,TRBD1,TRBV28,CASSTLDRSYEQYF,TGTGCCAGCAGCACCTTGGACAGGTCCTACGAGCAGTACTTC
-,TRBJ2-1,TRBD1,TRBV20-1,CSARDEPGQRQNNEQFF,TGCAGTGCTAGAGACGAGCCGGGACAGCGGCAAAACAATGAGCAGTTCTTC
-,TRBJ1-4,-,TRBV7-9,CASSFRNEKLFF,TGTGCCAGCAGCTTCCGAAATGAAAAACTGTTTTTT
-,TRBJ2-7,-,TRBV9,CASSARGDSVHEQYF,TGTGCCAGCAGCGCGAGGGGGGACTCGGTCCACGAGCAGTACTTC
few,TRBJ2-3,TRBD1,TRBV4-2,CASSVRTGVGTDTQYF,TGTGCCAGCAGCGTACGGACAGGGGTCGGCACAGATACGCAGTATTTT
-,TRBJ2-5,-,TRBV24-1,CATSDLQAGQETQYF,TGTGCCACCAGTGATTTGCAAGCCGGACAAGAGACCCAGTACTTC
few,TRBJ1-5,TRBD1,TRBV2,CASSTGTGVLWPQHF,TGTGCCAGCAGTACAGGGACAGGGGTTCTCTGGCCCCAGCATTTT
many,TRBJ1-1,-,TRBV6-2/TRBV6-3,CASSYLGVPEAFF,TGTGCCAGCAGTTACCTGGGGGTGCCTGAAGCTTTCTTT
few,TRBJ1-1,TRBD1,TRBV30,CAWRHRGGNTEAFF,TGTGCCTGGAGACACAGGGGAGGAAACACTGAAGCTTTCTTT
few,TRBJ2-1,-,TRBV6-4,CASSEGLAMGYNEQFF,TGTGCCAGCAGTGAGGGTCTAGCTATGGGATACAATGAGCAGTTCTTC
few,TRBJ2-2,-,TRBV6-4,CASFANTGELFF,TGTGCCAGCTTCGCGAACACCGGGGAGCTGTTTTTT
-,TRBJ2-3,-,TRBV27,CASSYAGPDTQYF,TGTGCCAGCAGTTACGCCGGGCCAGATACGCAGTATTTT
few,TRBJ2-7,TRBD1,TRBV7-2,CASSLKPRAGGSEQYF,TGTGCCAGCAGCTTAAAGCCACGGGCAGGGGGCTCCGAGCAGTACTTC